Listed below are T cell receptor beta chains from one sample, sequenced in a study of cytomegalovirus exposure and HLA in healthy donors. Profiled with immunoSEQ multiplex PCR; TCRdb holds only in-frame clones, not every one. This sample has about 160,000 clones, with roughly 84% found just once. The sequenced sample was PBMCs. The source is a man younger than 40 in good health and CMV-seropositive. The CDR3 runs from the conserved cysteine through the conserved F or W. A D gene is named only where the DNA matches it firmly. Where a row states a size, it is once, few, many or the class of an expanded clone; other rows omit it.

D gene | clone size | J gene | V gene | CDR3 DNA | CDR3 protein
TRBD2 | . | TRBJ2-1 | TRBV6-6 | TGTGCCAGCAGACCACTAGCGGGAGACACCTACAATGAGCAGTTCTTC | CASRPLAGDTYNEQFF
. | . | TRBJ1-2 | TRBV6-6 | TGTGCCAGCAGTTCCCCTCTCGTCGGCTACACCTTC | CASSSPLVGYTF
TRBD1 | . | TRBJ1-2 | TRBV29-1 | TGCAGCGTTGTGGGGACAGTCGAGGGCTACACCTTC | CSVVGTVEGYTF
. | . | TRBJ2-5 | TRBV25-1 | TGTGCCAGCAGTGAGGGCGGAGGGGAGACCCAGTACTTC | CASSEGGGETQYF
TRBD1 | . | TRBJ1-5 | TRBV6-1 | TGTGCCAGCAGTACCGGGACAGGGTGGAATCAGCCCCAGCATTTT | CASSTGTGWNQPQHF
. | . | TRBJ2-5 | TRBV5-1 | TGCGCCAGCAGCTTGGTACCGACTGGTACCCAAGAGACCCAGTACTTC | CASSLVPTGTQETQYF
. | . | TRBJ1-2 | TRBV6-5 | TGTGCCAGCAGTTCGGGGGGGTTGGGCTATGGCTACACCTTC | CASSSGGLGYGYTF
. | . | TRBJ1-6 | TRBV14 | TGTGCCAGCAGCCAAGAATACGGGGTAGCCTCACCCCTCCACTTT | CASSQEYGVASPLHF
. | . | TRBJ1-3 | TRBV7-9 | TGTGCCAGCAGCACCGGTCCAAACACCATATATTTT | CASSTGPNTIYF
. | . | TRBJ1-5 | TRBV28 | TGTGCCAGCAGTCGCCGACAGGATGGTCAGCCCCAGCATTTT | CASSRRQDGQPQHF
. | . | TRBJ2-7 | TRBV29-1 | TGCAGCGTGACCGCAACTTCGGGCGAGCAGTACTTC | CSVTATSGEQYF
. | . | TRBJ2-7 | TRBV2 | TGTGCCAGCAGTGAGCCCAGGGGCGAGCAGTACTTC | CASSEPRGEQYF
TRBD2 | . | TRBJ2-7 | TRBV7-6 | TGTGCCAGCAGCCCAGCGGGGGGGACATACGAGCAGTACTTC | CASSPAGGTYEQYF
. | . | TRBJ1-6 | TRBV7-2 | TGTGCCAGCAGCTTAGGGCCGGGATCACCCCTCCACTTT | CASSLGPGSPLHF
TRBD2 | . | TRBJ2-1 | TRBV19 | TGTGCCAGTAGTCTTCTAGCGGGAGAAGGGAATGAGCAGTTCTTC | CASSLLAGEGNEQFF
. | . | TRBJ2-7 | TRBV5-6 | TGTGCCAGCAGCCTTCAGACCGGCGACAGGCACAGCTCCTACGAGCAGTACTTC | CASSLQTGDRHSSYEQYF
TRBD1 | . | TRBJ1-1 | TRBV6-1 | TGTGCCAGCAGTGAAGCGACAGGGGGGGACACTGAAGCTTTCTTT | CASSEATGGDTEAFF
TRBD1 | . | TRBJ1-4 | TRBV4-3 | TGCGCCAGCAGCCTGACGGGACAGGCTAATGAAAAACTGTTTTTT | CASSLTGQANEKLFF
. | few | TRBJ2-7 | TRBV9 | TGTGCCAGCAGCGTAGGAGGAGACAGCTCCTACGAGCAGTACTTC | CASSVGGDSSYEQYF
. | . | TRBJ1-2 | TRBV12-5 | TGTGCTAGTGGTGGTGACAGCGACATCTCCGGCTACACCTTC | CASGGDSDISGYTF
TRBD2 | few | TRBJ2-1 | TRBV6-1 | TGTGCCGCCGCAACGGGGGGGTACAATGAGCAGTTCTTC | CAAATGGYNEQFF
. | . | TRBJ2-7 | TRBV6-6 | TGTGCCAGCAGTTACGTCCAGGGTTGGTACGAGCAGTACTTC | CASSYVQGWYEQYF
. | . | TRBJ2-2 | TRBV25-1 | TGTGCCAGCAGTGGGTCCACAGGGTGGTATGGGGAGCTGTTTTTT | CASSGSTGWYGELFF
. | . | TRBJ1-2 | TRBV30 | TGTGCCTGGAGTCCTATTCATAACTATGGCTACACCTTC | CAWSPIHNYGYTF
. | once | TRBJ2-3 | TRBV7-9 | TGTGCTTTCAGGGTCGATACGCAGTATTTT | CAFRVDTQYF
. | . | TRBJ2-3 | TRBV5-4 | TGTGCCAGCAGCCGCGGAGCTAGTCGTGGAGATACGCAGTATTTT | CASSRGASRGDTQYF
TRBD2 | . | TRBJ2-5 | TRBV10-3 | TGTGCCATCAGTGAGCCCTATCGAGTAGCGGGAGAGGAGACCCAGTACTTC | CAISEPYRVAGEETQYF
. | few | TRBJ1-5 | TRBV19 | TGTGCCAGTAGTATAGAAGGGGGACGGGGTCAGCCCCAGCATTTT | CASSIEGGRGQPQHF
TRBD1 | . | TRBJ1-4 | TRBV2 | TGTGCCAGCAGTGCTAGGACAGGGGTCGGAGAACTGTTTTTT | CASSARTGVGELFF
TRBD1 | once | TRBJ2-7 | TRBV27 | TGTGCCAGCAGTCCCCGGGACAGGGGGTTGTACGAGCAGTACTTC | CASSPRDRGLYEQYF
. | . | TRBJ2-3 | TRBV14 | TGTGCCAGCAGCCCCCGGCGACAACCTTTCAGCACAGATACGCAGTATTTT | CASSPRRQPFSTDTQYF
TRBD1 | . | TRBJ1-2 | TRBV28 | TGTGCCAGCAGCAGACAGGGGGTTGGCTACACCTTC | CASSRQGVGYTF
TRBD2 | . | TRBJ2-1 | TRBV27 | TGTGCCAGCAGTTTAACCGGGACTAGAGGGGGGAATGAGCAGTTCTTC | CASSLTGTRGGNEQFF
. | . | TRBJ2-7 | TRBV5-1 | TGCGCCAGCGCTAACAGGGTCGAGCAGTACTTC | CASANRVEQYF
. | once | TRBJ2-7 | TRBV18 | TGTGCCAGCTCACCACCGGTGAGCTCCTACGAGCAGTACTTC | CASSPPVSSYEQYF
. | . | TRBJ1-1 | TRBV7-9 | TGTGCCAGCATCCGCGTGCGGGGAACCACTGAAGCTTTCTTT | CASIRVRGTTEAFF
TRBD1 | . | TRBJ1-2 | TRBV18 | TGTGCCAGCTCACCCGACCCGGGACAGGGGGCGGGGTCGAGCGGCTACACCTTC | CASSPDPGQGAGSSGYTF
. | once | TRBJ2-7 | TRBV5-1 | TGCGCCAGCAGCGTGGGGTGGACTGCCTACGAGCAGTACTTC | CASSVGWTAYEQYF
. | few | TRBJ1-4 | TRBV29-1 | TGCAGCGTTCGGACGGCCGGGGGTGAAAAACTGTTTTTT | CSVRTAGGEKLFF
. | . | TRBJ1-1 | TRBV18 | TGTGCCAGCTCAACCGGGAGAAACACTGAAGCTTTCTTT | CASSTGRNTEAFF
TRBD2 | . | TRBJ2-1 | TRBV9 | TGTGCCAGCAGCGAGGGGGGACTAGCGGGAGTCGGTGAGCAGTTCTTC | CASSEGGLAGVGEQFF
. | . | TRBJ2-3 | TRBV30 | TGTGCCTGGAGTCCCGGGAGTGATACGCAGTATTTT | CAWSPGSDTQYF
TRBD1 | . | TRBJ1-2 | TRBV27 | TGTGCCAGCAGTCCACAGGGGTCGGACAACTATGGCTACACCTTC | CASSPQGSDNYGYTF
. | . | TRBJ2-5 | TRBV5-1 | TGCGCCAGCAGCTTGGCGTGGACAGACCAAGAGACCCAGTACTTC | CASSLAWTDQETQYF
. | . | TRBJ1-2 | TRBV4-1 | TGCGCCAGCAGCCAAGCGCCAGAGGGCCAGAACTATGGCTACACCTTC | CASSQAPEGQNYGYTF
. | . | TRBJ2-3 | TRBV2 | TGTGCCAGCAGTGGACACTCTTATAGCACAGATACGCAGTATTTT | CASSGHSYSTDTQYF
. | . | TRBJ2-7 | TRBV6-5 | TGTGCCAGCAGTTACTCCGGGGGTGCGACCTACGAGCAGTACTTC | CASSYSGGATYEQYF
. | . | TRBJ1-1 | TRBV7-9 | TGTGCCAGCAGCCCGGACAAGAACACTGAAGCTTTCTTT | CASSPDKNTEAFF
. | . | TRBJ1-1 | TRBV28 | TGTGCCAGCAGTTTAGATCAGGGGAGCACTGAAGCTTTCTTT | CASSLDQGSTEAFF
. | once | TRBJ2-7 | TRBV10-3 | TGTGCCATCAGTGCCTCGTCCCAGGGATCCTACGAGCAGTACTTC | CAISASSQGSYEQYF
TRBD1 | once | TRBJ2-3 | TRBV2 | TGTGCCAGCGGATCTCCAGGGGGAATAGGGACAGATACGCAGTATTTT | CASGSPGGIGTDTQYF
. | . | TRBJ1-4 | TRBV5-1 | TGCGCCAGCAGCTTGGACAGGATACATGAAAAACTGTTTTTT | CASSLDRIHEKLFF
. | once | TRBJ2-3 | TRBV2 | TGTGCCAGCCGCCAGCGGACGCTTAGCACAGATACGCAGTATTTT | CASRQRTLSTDTQYF